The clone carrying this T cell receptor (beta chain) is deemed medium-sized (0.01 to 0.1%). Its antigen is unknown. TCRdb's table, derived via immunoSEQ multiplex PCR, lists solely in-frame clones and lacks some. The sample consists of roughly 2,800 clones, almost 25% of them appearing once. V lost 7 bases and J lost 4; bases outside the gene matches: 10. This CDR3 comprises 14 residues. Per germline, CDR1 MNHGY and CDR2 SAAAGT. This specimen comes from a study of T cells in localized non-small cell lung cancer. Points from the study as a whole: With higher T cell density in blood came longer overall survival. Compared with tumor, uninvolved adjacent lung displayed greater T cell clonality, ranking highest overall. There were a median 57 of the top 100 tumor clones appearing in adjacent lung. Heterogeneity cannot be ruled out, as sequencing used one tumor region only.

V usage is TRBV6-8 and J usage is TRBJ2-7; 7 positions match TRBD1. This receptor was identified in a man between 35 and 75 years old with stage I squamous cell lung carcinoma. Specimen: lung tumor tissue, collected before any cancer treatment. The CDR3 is CASTLDRSAYEQYF. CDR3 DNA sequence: TGTGCCAGCACTCTGGACAGGTCGGCTTACGAGCAGTACTTC.